The 31 T cell receptor beta chains presented below share a single source sample, sequenced in a study of vaccination and CD4 T cells after COVID-19. The assay that was used to sequence DNA from cultured CD4+ T cells was the Oncomine TCR Beta short-read assay. TCRdb re-analysed the PCR reads in MiXCR, keeping a single row per CDR3 protein. The data show roughly 26,000 distinct CDR3 sequences, 40% to 50% seen once. What these receptors recognize is not known. As to treatment: roughly nine-day PBMC culture with coronavirus spike peptide pools or control peptides (ViraFEST assay). Sample: CD4+ T cells from blood, cultured in vitro. The receptor source for this set is a human donor who had recovered from COVID-19.

This clonotype came up a few times. The rearrangement uses TRBV6-4 and TRBJ2-2; D gene ambiguous. Trimming pared 4 bases from V and 7 bases from J, leaving 10 bases between. CDR3 size: 13 residues. Germline CDR1 is MRHNA and CDR2 is SNTAGT. CDR3 coding DNA: TGTGCCAGCAGTGCCTCTATGGGCGGGGAGCTGTTTTTT. Its translation is CASSASMGGELFF.

Only a few counts were recorded for this clonotype. The CDR3 sequence: CSARAGPAGGNNEQFF. CDR3 coding DNA: TGCAGTGCTAGAGCGGGACCCGCGGGGGGGAACAATGAGCAGTTCTTC. The chain joins TRBV20-1 to TRBJ2-1; TRBD2 aligns across 9 bases. Trimming at V came to 1 base and at J to 5 bases, leaving 9 bases not matched to a gene. The CDR3 sequence is 16 residues long. The V gene's germline CDR1 is DFQATT and CDR2 SNEGSKA (reference sequence).

V gene TRBV2 combines with J gene TRBJ2-1; 9 bases fit TRBD1. Germline-derived CDR1 and CDR2 are SNHLY and FYNNEI. The V segment lost 0 bases and the J segment 4 bases; nucleotides outside the gene matches: 4. This CDR3 is built from 16 residues. Here the CDR3 reads CASSEAGTGNYNEQFF. CDR3 coding DNA: TGTGCCAGCAGTGAAGCAGGGACAGGGAATTACAATGAGCAGTTCTTC.

This clonotype occurred a few times. The chain recombines TRBV28 with TRBJ1-1; D is unresolved. The CDR3 is 13 residues long. V was trimmed by 3 bases and J by 3 bases, leaving 8 bases between them. Germline assignment: CDR1 MDHEN and CDR2 SYDVKM. The CDR3 DNA reads as TGTGCCAGCAGTTTTCTCAAATACACTGAAGCTTTCTTT. The encoded protein is CASSFLKYTEAFF.

This clonotype was seen more than once but under ten times. The chain carries TRBV10-3 and TRBJ2-2; 10 nucleotides match TRBD1. The J segment lost 1 base and the V segment lost 4 bases, leaving 6 bases of the junction unmatched. The CDR3 contains 17 residues. Germline loops: CDR1 ENHRY, CDR2 SYGVKD. For the CDR3, the DNA is TGTGCCATCAGTGGGACAGGGGGAATCCTGAACACCGGGGAGCTGTTTTTT. Translating gives CAISGTGGILNTGELFF.

The chain is built from TRBV7-9 and TRBJ2-1; 8 bases map to TRBD2. Germline-derived CDR1 and CDR2 are SEHNR and FQNEAQ (reference sequence). CDR3 length equals 16 residues. The junction had 6 bases not matched to a gene; V was cut back by 0 bases and J by 5 bases. The CDR3 sequence: CASSLAGGGSHNEQFF. CDR3 in DNA: TGTGCCAGCAGCTTAGCGGGCGGGGGGAGCCACAATGAGCAGTTCTTC.

The chain combines TRBV4-1 with TRBJ2-1, with TRBD2 identical over 10 bases. Per germline, CDR1 MGHRA and CDR2 YSYEKL. The trim removed 0 bases at V and 6 bases at J, leaving 5 bases unmatched. The CDR3 is 16 amino acids. The CDR3 DNA reads as TGCGCCAGCAGCCAAGATTATAGCGGGGGGTTCAATGAGCAGTTCTTC. It specifies CASSQDYSGGFNEQFF.

This chain links TRBV10-3 with TRBJ2-5; D remains ambiguous. Germline V gives CDR1 ENHRY, CDR2 SYGVKD. The CDR3 has 11 residues. Between the trimmed V and J ends, which lost 2 bases and 4 bases, there was a span of 2 bases. The CDR3 loop is CAISERETQYF. As DNA, the CDR3 is TGTGCCATCAGTGAGAGAGAGACCCAGTACTTC.

CDR3 residues: CATSVAGRLPSGEQFF. The CDR3 DNA reads as TGTGCCACCAGTGTAGCGGGAAGGCTGCCGTCGGGTGAGCAGTTCTTC. The chain recombines TRBV24-1 with TRBJ2-1, with 8 bases lining up with TRBD2. The CDR3 sequence is 16 residues long. With V trimmed by 5 bases and J by 9 bases, 14 bases remained unmatched. Germline V gene sequence: CDR1 KGHDR, CDR2 SFDVKD.

Worth noting for this clonotype: The DNA is left out, because the CDR3 cannot be placed on it with certainty; the CDR3 is given as TCRdb lists it. V usage is TRBV6-5 and J usage is TRBJ2-3; the table gives TRBD2 as D, unverified against the DNA. Germline loops: CDR1 MNHEY, CDR2 SVGAGI. The CDR3 is 19 amino acids in total, end residues counted. CDR3 protein: CASSYVGFGAGAGTDTQYF.

This clonotype was observed a few times. The chain uses TRBV5-1 and TRBJ2-2; D gene uncertain. Germline V gene data show CDR1 as SGHRS and CDR2 as YFSETQ. This CDR3 spans 16 amino acids. V shed 2 bases and J shed 0 bases, with 11 bases lying between them. The DNA of the CDR3 is TGCGCCAGCAGCTTTAGCCCAAGTCCGAACACCGGGGAGCTGTTTTTT. Its protein is CASSFSPSPNTGELFF. Filled out from reference TRBV5-1 and TRBJ2-2, the complete variable domain reads KAGVTQTPRYLIKTRGQQVTLSCSPISGHRSVSWYQQTPGQGLQFLFEYFSETQRNKGNFPGRFSGRQFSNSRSEMNVSTLELGDSALYLCASSFSPSPNTGELFFGEGSRLTVL.

This clonotype is a singleton in its sample. The J gene is TRBJ2-1, the V gene TRBV20-1; a weak D match, TRBD2 (6 bases). The CDR3 totals 14 residues. Trimming shortened V by 1 base and J by 5 bases, and 12 bases separated the two germline ends. Germline CDR1 is DFQATT and CDR2 is SNEGSKA (reference sequence). The CDR3 reads CSARVGTQDNEQFF. The CDR3 coding sequence is TGCAGTGCTAGAGTAGGGACTCAAGACAATGAGCAGTTCTTC.

The V and J genes are TRBV18 and TRBJ1-1; no clear D gene. Germline V gene sequence: CDR1 KGHSH, CDR2 LQKENI. The CDR3 contains 12 residues. Trimming took 1 base from V and 5 from J, leaving 5 bases between them. The CDR3 is CASSPRTTEAFF. In DNA, the CDR3 is TGTGCCAGCTCACCACGAACGACTGAAGCTTTCTTT.

Only one count was recorded for this clonotype. A read error may account for a junction end that differs from germline. The rearrangement uses TRBV30 and TRBJ1-1; D is ambiguous. CDR1 GTSNPN and CDR2 SVGIG come from the germline V gene (reference sequence). The CDR3 is 13 amino acids. The CDR3 here is CAWGVQSNTEAFF. CDR3 DNA: TGTGCCTGGGGTGTGCAGTCGAACACTGAAGCTTTCTTT.

This chain links TRBV5-4 with TRBJ2-3; 12 nucleotides align to TRBD2. Per germline, CDR1 SGHNT and CDR2 YYREEE (reference sequence). The CDR3 length is 16 residues. V was pared by 4 bases and J by 0 bases, with 3 bases of the junction left unmatched. The CDR3 DNA reads as TGTGCCAGCAGCCCCGGACTAGCGGGGAGCACAGATACGCAGTATTTT. It specifies CASSPGLAGSTDTQYF.

The rearrangement links TRBV24-1 to TRBJ2-3; perhaps D is TRBD1 or TRBD2 (7 bases each). This CDR3 is built from 20 residues. CDR1 and CDR2 from the germline V gene are KGHDR and SFDVKD. V was trimmed by 4 bases and J by 3 bases, leaving 28 bases between them. CDR3 protein: CATSDPLTSGGGASTDTQYF. The CDR3 nucleotides are TGTGCCACCAGTGACCCCCTGACCTCAGGGGGGGGGGCCAGTACAGATACGCAGTATTTT.

The rearrangement links TRBV11-2 to TRBJ2-7; TRBD1 matches at 7 bases. V lost 5 bases to trimming and J lost 4 bases; unmatched junction nucleotides: 8. This CDR3 region has 14 residues. CDR1 is SGHAT and CDR2 is FQNNGV in the germline V gene. The CDR3 sequence is CASSKQGFWYEQYF. The CDR3 nucleotides are TGTGCCAGCAGCAAACAGGGGTTTTGGTACGAGCAGTACTTC.

This clonotype has only a few counts. The chain combines TRBV7-6 with TRBJ2-7; weak D call: TRBD1 (8 bases). Trimming removed 5 bases at V and 1 base at J, with 24 bases between. The CDR3 is 18 residues long. Per germline, CDR1 SGHVS and CDR2 FNYEAQ. Written as DNA, the CDR3 is TGTGCCAGCAGCCCTAAGGGAACAGGGGGGGTAGGATCCTACGAGCAGTACTTC. It encodes CASSPKGTGGVGSYEQYF.

The chain uses TRBV20-1 and TRBJ1-5, with 12 nucleotides matching TRBD1. Germline lookup yields CDR1 DFQATT and CDR2 SNEGSKA (reference sequence). The CDR3 consists of 12 residues. Unmatched junction bases numbered 0, after V lost 5 bases and J lost 7 bases. The CDR3 region has the DNA TGCAGTGCTGGGACAGGGGGCCAGCCCCAGCATTTT. It yields the protein CSAGTGGQPQHF.

There are a few counts of this clonotype. The rearrangement uses TRBV6-2 or TRBV6-3 and TRBJ2-5, with D possibly TRBD1 on 6 matching bases. V was clipped by 2 bases and J by 9 bases, with 13 bases between them. This CDR3 is built from 13 residues. Germline-derived CDR1 and CDR2 are MNHEY and SVGEGT. The CDR3 loop reads CASSYPGAVAQYF. Written as DNA, the CDR3 is TGTGCCAGCAGTTACCCAGGGGCTGTAGCCCAGTACTTC.

V is TRBV7-9 and J is TRBJ2-1, with 10 bases matching TRBD1. This CDR3 has 15 residues. V shed 7 bases and J 5 bases; nucleotides not matched to a gene: 8. The V gene's germline CDR1 is SEHNR and CDR2 FQNEAQ (reference sequence). The CDR3 spells CASNHRDRGHNEQFF. CDR3 in DNA: TGTGCCAGCAACCACCGGGACAGGGGACACAATGAGCAGTTCTTC.

The chain combines TRBV12-3 or TRBV12-4 with TRBJ2-2; 11 nucleotides line up with TRBD1. CDR3 size: 18 residues. V was pared by 2 bases and J by 4 bases, with 9 bases of the junction left unmatched. CDR3 amino acids: CASSLRRPGQGATGELFF. The CDR3 DNA reads as TGTGCCAGCAGTTTACGCCGGCCAGGACAGGGGGCCACCGGGGAGCTGTTTTTT.

V gene TRBV7-6 combines with J gene TRBJ2-7; 11 bases line up with TRBD1. Germline V CDR1 and CDR2: SGHVS, FNYEAQ. The CDR3 has 14 residues. V shed 5 bases and J 3 bases; nucleotides not matched to a gene: 3. The CDR3 DNA sequence: TGTGCCAGCAGCATAGGGACAGGGGGCTACGAGCAGTACTTC. As protein: CASSIGTGGYEQYF.

J is TRBJ2-1 and V is TRBV27, with D possibly TRBD2 on 6 matching bases. The CDR3 contains 13 residues. V was clipped by 3 bases and J by 10 bases, with 13 bases between them. Germline CDR1 reads MNHEY; CDR2 reads SMNVEV (reference sequence). The CDR3 DNA reads TGTGCCAGCAGTTTTTATTGGGGGGTCGAGCAGTTCTTC. Encoded protein: CASSFYWGVEQFF.

This clonotype came up a few times. The chain recombines TRBV24-1 with TRBJ2-7, with 8 bases that match TRBD2. The CDR3 extends over 16 amino acids. The germline V gene has CDR1 KGHDR and CDR2 SFDVKD. The ends lost 9 bases at V and 2 bases at J; junction bases unmatched: 14. CDR3 bases: TGTGCCACCGCCGGGAGGGACGGCCAGGGCCCCTACGAGCAGTACTTC. It codes for CATAGRDGQGPYEQYF.

The chain links TRBV19 to TRBJ2-7, with TRBD2 matching over 9 bases. Losses at the gene ends were 3 bases for V and 3 bases for J; bases not matched to a gene: 6. Per the germline V gene, CDR1 is LNHDA and CDR2 is SQIVND (reference sequence). The CDR3 has 15 amino acids. This CDR3 reads CASSMVGTSLYEQYF. The CDR3 DNA reads as TGTGCCAGTAGTATGGTTGGGACTAGCCTCTACGAGCAGTACTTC.

The chain joins TRBV24-1 to TRBJ2-3, with D possibly TRBD2 on 7 matching bases. Trimming stripped 7 bases from V and 4 bases from J, with 14 bases between. The germline gives CDR1 KGHDR, CDR2 SFDVKD. The CDR3 totals 14 residues. Here the CDR3 reads CATRGAGVADTQYF. The CDR3 coding sequence is TGTGCCACCAGGGGGGCGGGAGTCGCAGATACGCAGTATTTT.

The rearrangement joins TRBV10-3 to TRBJ2-7, with a weak D call TRBD1 (5 bases). This CDR3 has 12 amino acids. CDR1 and CDR2 from the germline V gene are ENHRY and SYGVKD. Trimming took 7 bases from V and 7 from J, leaving 14 bases between them. CDR3 sequence: CAITPTVGEQYF. The CDR3 DNA is TGTGCCATCACCCCGACAGTTGGGGAGCAGTACTTC.

There are a few counts of this clonotype. The CDR3 sequence is CASKGSQPQHF. In DNA form, the CDR3 reads TGTGCCAGCAAAGGTTCTCAGCCCCAGCATTTT. This chain joins TRBV28 and TRBJ1-5; no clear D. Germline V CDR1 and CDR2: MDHEN, SYDVKM. The CDR3 spans 11 residues. Trimming removed 7 bases from V and 6 bases from J, with 7 bases in between.

This sequence joins TRBV6-5 and TRBJ2-3, with D hard to call. V was shortened by 0 bases and J by 0 bases, with 16 bases between the two germline ends. Germline V CDR1 and CDR2: MNHEY, SVGAGI. This CDR3 region has 18 residues. CDR3 nucleotides: TGTGCCAGCAGTTACTCAGTTGAAGCGCTAACTAGCACAGATACGCAGTATTTT. Protein sequence: CASSYSVEALTSTDTQYF.

The chain carries TRBV20-1 and TRBJ1-4; 7 nucleotides match TRBD1. Germline V gene sequence: CDR1 DFQATT, CDR2 SNEGSKA (reference sequence). V was pared by 0 bases and J by 3 bases, with 4 bases of the junction left unmatched. The length of the CDR3 is 15 residues. This CDR3 reads CSARDQTGANEKLFF. The CDR3 region has the DNA TGCAGTGCTAGAGACCAAACAGGGGCTAATGAAAAACTGTTTTTT.